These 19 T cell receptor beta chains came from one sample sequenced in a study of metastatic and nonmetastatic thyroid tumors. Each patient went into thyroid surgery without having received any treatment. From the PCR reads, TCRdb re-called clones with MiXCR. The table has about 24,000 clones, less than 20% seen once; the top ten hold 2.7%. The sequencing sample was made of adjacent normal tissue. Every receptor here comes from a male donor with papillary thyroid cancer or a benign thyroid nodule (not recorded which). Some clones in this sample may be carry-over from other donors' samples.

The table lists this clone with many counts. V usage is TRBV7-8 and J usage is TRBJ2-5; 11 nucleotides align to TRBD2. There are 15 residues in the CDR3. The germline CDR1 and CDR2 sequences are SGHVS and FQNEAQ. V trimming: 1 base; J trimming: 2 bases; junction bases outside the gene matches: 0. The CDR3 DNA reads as TGTGCCAGCAGCTTAGGGACTAGCGGGCAAGAGACCCAGTACTTC. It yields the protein CASSLGTSGQETQYF. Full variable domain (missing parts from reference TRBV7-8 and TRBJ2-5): GAGVSQSPRYKVAKRGQDVALRCDPISGHVSLFWYQQALGQGPEFLTYFQNEAQLDKSGLPSDRFFAERPEGSVSTLKIQRTQQEDSAVYLCASSLGTSGQETQYFGPGTRLLVL.

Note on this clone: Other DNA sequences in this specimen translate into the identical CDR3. The CDR3 region is CASSFAGRGSGNTIYF. CDR3 sequence (DNA): TGTGCCAGCAGTTTCGCCGGCCGCGGCTCCGGAAACACCATATATTTT. The J gene is TRBJ1-3, the V gene TRBV12-3 or TRBV12-4, with no clear D. V gave up 3 bases and J gave up 4 bases, with 16 bases separating them. The length of the CDR3 is 16 residues.

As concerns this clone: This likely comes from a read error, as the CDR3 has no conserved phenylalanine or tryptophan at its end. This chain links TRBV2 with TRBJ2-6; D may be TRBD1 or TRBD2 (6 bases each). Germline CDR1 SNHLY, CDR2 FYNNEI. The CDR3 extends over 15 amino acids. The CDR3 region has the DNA TGTTCCAGTGGTCCGGGGGCTACGGGGGCCAACGTCCTGACTTGC. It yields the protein CSSGPGATGANVLTC.

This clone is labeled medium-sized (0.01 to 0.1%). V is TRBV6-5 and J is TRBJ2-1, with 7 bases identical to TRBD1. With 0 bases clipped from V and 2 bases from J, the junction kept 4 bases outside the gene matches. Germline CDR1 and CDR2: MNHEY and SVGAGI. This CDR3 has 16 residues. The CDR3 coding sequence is TGTGCCAGCAGTTACTCGACTGGGACAGCCTACAATGAGCAGTTCTTC. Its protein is CASSYSTGTAYNEQFF.

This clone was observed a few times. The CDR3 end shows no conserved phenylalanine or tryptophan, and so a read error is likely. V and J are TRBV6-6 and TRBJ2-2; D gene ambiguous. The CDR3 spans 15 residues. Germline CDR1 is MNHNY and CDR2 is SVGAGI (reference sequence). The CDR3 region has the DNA TGTGCCAGCAGTCACTCCGGGCAGAACACCGGGGAGCTGTTTCTT. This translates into CASSHSGQNTGELFL.

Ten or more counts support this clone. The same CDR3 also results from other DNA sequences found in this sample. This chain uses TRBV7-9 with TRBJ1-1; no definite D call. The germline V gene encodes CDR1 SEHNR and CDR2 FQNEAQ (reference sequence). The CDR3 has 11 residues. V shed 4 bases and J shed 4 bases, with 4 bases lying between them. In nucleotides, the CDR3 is TGTGCCAGCAGCTCCAGCACTGAAGCTTTCTTT. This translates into CASSSSTEAFF.

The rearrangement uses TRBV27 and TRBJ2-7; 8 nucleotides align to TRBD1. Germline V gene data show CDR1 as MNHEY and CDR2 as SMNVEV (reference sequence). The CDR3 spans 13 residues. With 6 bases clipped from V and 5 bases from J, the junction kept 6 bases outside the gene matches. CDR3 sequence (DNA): TGTGCCAGCAGAAAACAGGGGGTGAACGAGCAGTACTTC. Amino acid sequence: CASRKQGVNEQYF.

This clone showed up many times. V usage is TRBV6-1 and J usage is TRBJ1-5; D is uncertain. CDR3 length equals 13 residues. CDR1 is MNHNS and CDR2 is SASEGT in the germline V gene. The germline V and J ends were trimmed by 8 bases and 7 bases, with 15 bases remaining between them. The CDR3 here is CASVGRNGQPQHF. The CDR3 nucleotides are TGTGCCAGCGTGGGGAGAAACGGGCAGCCCCAGCATTTT.

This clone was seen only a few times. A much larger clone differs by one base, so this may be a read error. The CDR3, as DNA: TGTGCCAGCAGTCTTAGCCGGGGTGGATGCAATGAGCAGTTCTTC. This sequence encodes CASSLSRGGCNEQFF. The chain has TRBV9 and TRBJ2-1; D might be TRBD2 (5 bases). Per the germline V gene, CDR1 is SGDLS and CDR2 is YYNGEE. The V gene lost 5 bases and the J gene lost 6 bases, with 18 bases spanning the gap. The CDR3 loop spans 15 amino acids.

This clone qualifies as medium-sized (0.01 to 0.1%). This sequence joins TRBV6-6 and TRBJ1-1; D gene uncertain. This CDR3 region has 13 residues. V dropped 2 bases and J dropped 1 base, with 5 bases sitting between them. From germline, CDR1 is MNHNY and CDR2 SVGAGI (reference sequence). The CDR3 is CASSYGENTEAFF. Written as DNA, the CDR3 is TGTGCCAGCAGTTACGGGGAGAACACTGAAGCTTTCTTT.

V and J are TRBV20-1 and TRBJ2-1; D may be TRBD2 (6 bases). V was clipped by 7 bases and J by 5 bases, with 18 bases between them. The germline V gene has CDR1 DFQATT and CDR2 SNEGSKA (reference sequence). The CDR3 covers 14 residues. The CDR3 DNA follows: TGCAGTGGGGGGGAAGGGGTGACTAACAATGAGCAGTTCTTC. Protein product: CSGGEGVTNNEQFF.

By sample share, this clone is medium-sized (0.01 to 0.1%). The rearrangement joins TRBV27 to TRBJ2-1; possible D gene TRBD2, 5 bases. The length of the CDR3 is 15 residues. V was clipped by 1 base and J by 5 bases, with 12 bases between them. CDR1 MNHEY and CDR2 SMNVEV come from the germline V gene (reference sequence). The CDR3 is CASSLFSPGDNEQFF. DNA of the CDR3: TGTGCCAGCAGTTTATTTAGCCCCGGGGACAATGAGCAGTTCTTC.

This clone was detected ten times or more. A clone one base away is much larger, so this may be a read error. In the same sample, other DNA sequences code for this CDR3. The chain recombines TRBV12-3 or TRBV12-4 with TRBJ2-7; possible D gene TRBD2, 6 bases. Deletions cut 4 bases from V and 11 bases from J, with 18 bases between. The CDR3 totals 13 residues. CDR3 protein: CASSSAGLTKEYF. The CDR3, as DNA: TGTGCCAGCAGTTCTGCAGGACTAACGAAGGAGTACTTC.

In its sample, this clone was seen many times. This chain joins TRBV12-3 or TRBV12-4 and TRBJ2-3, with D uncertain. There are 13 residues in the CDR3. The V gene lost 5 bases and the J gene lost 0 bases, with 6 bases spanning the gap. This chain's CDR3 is CASSLPSTDTQYF. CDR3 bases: TGTGCCAGCAGTCTCCCTAGCACAGATACGCAGTATTTT.

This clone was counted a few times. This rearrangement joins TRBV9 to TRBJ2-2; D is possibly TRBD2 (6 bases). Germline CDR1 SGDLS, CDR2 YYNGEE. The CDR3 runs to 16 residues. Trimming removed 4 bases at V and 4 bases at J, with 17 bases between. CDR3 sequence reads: CASSLWSGEVTGELFF. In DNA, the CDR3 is TGTGCCAGCAGCTTATGGTCGGGAGAGGTCACCGGGGAGCTGTTTTTT.

CDR3 sequence: CASSQDRGVMNTEAFF. As DNA, the CDR3 is TGCGCCAGCAGCCAAGATCGGGGGGTTATGAACACTGAAGCTTTCTTT. The rearrangement links TRBV4-1 to TRBJ1-1; TRBD1 is a possible D gene (5 bases). V dropped 0 bases and J dropped 0 bases, with 11 bases sitting between them. Germline CDR1 MGHRA, CDR2 YSYEKL. The CDR3 loop spans 16 amino acids.

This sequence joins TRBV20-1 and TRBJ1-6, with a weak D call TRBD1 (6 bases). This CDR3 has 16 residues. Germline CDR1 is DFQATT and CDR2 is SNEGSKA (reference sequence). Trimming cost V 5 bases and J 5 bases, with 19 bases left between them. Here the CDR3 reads CSAPGNGGAHNSPLHF. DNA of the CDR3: TGCAGTGCTCCCGGGAATGGGGGCGCTCATAATTCACCCCTCCACTTT.

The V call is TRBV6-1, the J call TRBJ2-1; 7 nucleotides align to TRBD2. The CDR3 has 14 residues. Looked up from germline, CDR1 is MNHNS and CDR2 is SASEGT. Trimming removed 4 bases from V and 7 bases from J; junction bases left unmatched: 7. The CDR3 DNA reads TGTGCCAGCAGTGGGGGGAGGGCCCGTAATGAGCAGTTCTTC. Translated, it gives CASSGGRARNEQFF.

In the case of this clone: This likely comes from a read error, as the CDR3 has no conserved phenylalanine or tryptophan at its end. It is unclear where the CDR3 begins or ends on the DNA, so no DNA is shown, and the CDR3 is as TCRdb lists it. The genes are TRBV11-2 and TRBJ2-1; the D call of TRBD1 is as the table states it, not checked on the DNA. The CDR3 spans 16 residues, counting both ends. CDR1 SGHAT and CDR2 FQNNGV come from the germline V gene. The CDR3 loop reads CASSLGFAPSYNVQVV.